This T cell receptor beta chain was documented in a study of molecular identifiers for immune sequencing clone quantification. Previously described methods with listed TCR primers produced the bulk TCR libraries. Via MiXCR, TCRdb re-called the PCR reads, giving one row per CDR3 protein. The repertoire consists of 460,000 or so distinct CDR3 sequences, with about 22% occurring once and the leading ten covering 0.7% to 1%. CD8+CD4-CCR7+CD45RA+ cells were sorted as naive CD8 T cells. This clonotype was counted between two and nine times. CDR3 size: 17 residues. This chain connects TRBV21-1 to TRBJ2-4; the DNA was not used to check the table's D call, TRBD2. TRBV21-1 is recorded as a pseudogene. The receptor was derived from a human donor in good health. Some libraries in this study had Jurkat cell RNA spiked in. Sequencing was carried out using naive CD8+ T cells from blood, with Jurkat cell RNA spiked in. Documented subset: FACS-sorted CD8+CD4-CCR7+CD45RA+ naive T cells. CDR3 bases: TGTGCCAGCAGCAATGATCCGGAGGCCCTAGCCAAAAACATTCAGTACTTC. It encodes CASSNDPEALAKNIQYF.